This TCR beta chain was sequenced during a study of CD8 T cells in Susac syndrome. General study findings and limits: Only a relatively small number of individuals were included in the TCR sequencing and HLA analysis.

The count of this clonotype is one. Its cognate antigen is unknown. With random hexamers, reverse transcription was performed on roughly 0.45 to 1 ug of RNA. TCR beta CDR3 was amplified by immunoSEQ multiplex PCR. This amplification extended across 54 Vbeta and 13 Jbeta segments. TCRdb reprocessed the immunoSEQ multiplex PCR reads with MiXCR, giving one entry per CDR3 protein. This table has approximately 180,000 distinct CDR3 sequences, approximately 96% appearing once. TEMRA cells were FACS-enriched, and CD8+ and CD4+ T cells were isolated negatively. The CDR3 spans 14 residues. Trimming pared 2 bases from V and 5 bases from J, leaving 12 bases between. Germline V gives CDR1 SGHTA, CDR2 FQGNSA.

The chain links TRBV7-2 to TRBJ2-5, with D perhaps TRBD2 (7 bases). The sample consisted of CD4+ T cells from PBMCs. The clonotype was recovered from a human donor with multiple sclerosis. CDR3 residues: CASSLYGGPETQYF. CDR3 coding DNA: TGTGCCAGCAGCTTATACGGGGGGCCGGAGACCCAGTACTTC.